In this sample, the clone carrying this TCR beta chain turned up many times. Its antigen remains unknown. These data come from a study of CD8+CD57+ T cells in acquired aplastic anemia. Study-wide context: An average of about 3.2 ug of DNA was obtained from sorted CD4+ and CD8+ cells. Study-level results: Found in both controls and patients were fewer than 35 CD8+ CDR3 sequences.

The study profiled TCR beta VDJ and CDR3 using genomic DNA as template. TCRdb used MiXCR to reprocess the reads, holding one entry per CDR3 protein. The table records 150,000 to 200,000 distinct CDR3 sequences, approximately 60% of them present only once. The TCR comes from a human donor in good health. Source material: sorted CD4+, CD8+, or CD8+CD57+ T cells (not recorded which) from PBMCs.

CDR3 DNA sequence: TGTGCCACCAGTGAGGATCAAGCGGGGAGCTCCTACAATGAGCAGTTCTTC. Its protein is CATSEDQAGSSYNEQFF. The chain links TRBV24-1 to TRBJ2-1, with 7 bases lining up with TRBD2. The CDR3 is made up of 17 amino acids. The germline V gene has CDR1 KGHDR and CDR2 SFDVKD. V dropped 4 bases and J dropped 0; count of bases not matched to a gene: 8.